The sequence of this T cell receptor (beta chain) was determined in a study of T cell repertoires in cytomegalovirus infection. Across the whole study: The authors used CMV epitopes that were HLA-C-restricted (recently identified) and HLA-B-restricted (well studied). From public TCR beta signatures came an indication of both CMV infection and matching HLA type.

The CDR3 totals 12 residues. Trimming took off 8 bases at V and 4 bases at J, with 11 bases between the two ends. Germline lookup yields CDR1 SNHLY and CDR2 FYNNEI. One entry per CDR3 protein, called by TCRdb with MiXCR from the reads. The sample has about 770,000 distinct CDR3 sequences; 25% to 30% are singletons. Study-level results: Frequencies of public TCR beta families were cumulated, and this identified carriers of CMV plus the relevant HLA.

This clonotype appeared a few times. Its specificity is unknown. The sequence came from a human donor in good health (CMV status not recorded). Some clones in this sample may be carry-over from other donors' samples. Sequences were derived from cultured CD8+ T cells from PBMCs, sampled from culture after CMV antigen stimulation. The rearrangement joins TRBV2 to TRBJ1-2; D may be TRBD1 (6 bases). CDR3 bases: TGTGCCAGCGGCAGGGGTGGCTATGGCTACACCTTC. This translates into CASGRGGYGYTF.